This T cell receptor (beta chain) was observed in a study of naive and memory T cell subsets. Overall study results and limits: A clonotype means one alpha or beta sequence, not an alpha/beta pair. The power law exponent of TCR abundance differed between naive and memory cells. There was no ground truth to check naive and memory subset results.

Sequential positive selection took CD4 T cells first, then CD8 T cells. Trimming took 0 bases from V and 7 from J; bases not matched to a gene: 15. The V gene's germline CDR1 is MGHRA and CDR2 YSYEKL. The CDR3 spans 18 residues. An equimolar mix of two oligonucleotides served as the beta constant-region primer for TRBC1 and TRBC2. MiXCR, run by TCRdb on the UMI-ligation and nested PCR reads, gives a single entry per CDR3 protein. The data contain 130,000 to 150,000 distinct CDR3 sequences, 17% of them singletons. The sample holds a few counts of this clonotype. Its matching antigen is unknown. This clonotype was sampled from a human donor in good health. The chain joins TRBV4-1 to TRBJ2-4, with 7 bases lining up with TRBD2. Sequenced input: naive CD4+ T cells from blood. The CDR3 nucleotides are TGCGCCAGCAGCCAAGATCGGGGGTTGGGCCCCGGGAGGAACATTCAGTACTTC. Its translation: CASSQDRGLGPGRNIQYF.